Below, 32 T cell receptor beta chains from the same sample are listed, as sequenced in a study of blood T cell repertoires in COVID-19. The data were produced by immunoSEQ multiplex PCR, yet TCRdb's version contains in-frame clones alone and is incomplete. The sample holds about 73,000 clones, about 80% seen once. The specimen sequenced was peripheral blood. The source of these receptors is a human donor in a cohort sampled during active COVID-19.

The gene calls are TRBV5-1 and TRBJ1-6; D is possibly TRBD1 (6 bases). This CDR3 contains 15 residues. The V gene's germline CDR1 is SGHRS and CDR2 YFSETQ. Trimming cost V 1 base and J 9 bases, with 14 bases left between them. CDR3 nucleotides: TGCGCCAGCAGCTTGACAGGGCAAACTGGTTCACCCCTCCACTTT. It yields the protein CASSLTGQTGSPLHF.

This clone was detected only a few times. The V call is TRBV3-1 (or the pseudogene TRBV3-2), the J call TRBJ2-2; TRBD1 matches 9 bases. From germline, CDR1 is LGHDT and CDR2 YNNKEL (reference sequence). The J segment lost 1 base and the V segment lost 4 bases, leaving 1 base of the junction unmatched. This CDR3 spans 15 amino acids. This CDR3 reads CASSLGQGNTGELFF. CDR3 DNA: TGTGCCAGCAGCCTGGGACAGGGGAACACCGGGGAGCTGTTTTTT.

V is TRBV4-3 and J is TRBJ1-2; D gene ambiguous. Trimming stripped 1 base from V and 5 bases from J, with 14 bases between. The CDR3 covers 15 residues. Germline V gene sequence: CDR1 LGHNA, CDR2 YSLEER. CDR3: CASSQGLLPTYGYTF. CDR3 DNA: TGCGCCAGCAGCCAAGGCCTCCTACCTACGTATGGCTACACCTTC.

The chain recombines TRBV6-5 with TRBJ2-3; unclear D gene. V lost 0 bases and J lost 2, with 12 bases in between. Germline V gene data show CDR1 as MNHEY and CDR2 as SVGAGI. The CDR3 extends over 16 amino acids. The CDR3 here is CASSYSNPDNTDTQYF. Written as DNA, the CDR3 is TGTGCCAGCAGTTACTCGAATCCAGACAACACAGATACGCAGTATTTT.

The chain couples TRBV4-1 to TRBJ1-5; 11 nucleotides align to TRBD1. V shed 3 bases, J shed 6 bases, and the junction held 4 bases outside the gene matches. The CDR3 has 15 residues. Germline V CDR1 and CDR2: MGHRA, YSYEKL. The DNA for the CDR3 is TGCGCCAGCAGCCAGGACAGGGGGCCCGTTCAGCCCCAGCATTTT. The encoded protein is CASSQDRGPVQPQHF.

The chain combines TRBV10-3 with TRBJ1-2, with TRBD1 identical over 7 bases. The CDR3 loop spans 15 amino acids. CDR1 and CDR2 from the germline V gene are ENHRY and SYGVKD. V trimming: 1 base; J trimming: 6 bases; junction bases outside the gene matches: 8. CDR3 region: CAISEWGTETDGYTF. CDR3 sequence (DNA): TGTGCCATCAGTGAGTGGGGGACAGAAACCGATGGCTACACCTTC.

The chain recombines TRBV6-5 with TRBJ1-2; D not certain. The V end was cut by 4 bases, the J end by 8 bases, with 23 bases between. Germline values: CDR1 MNHEY, CDR2 SVGAGI. The CDR3 sequence is 16 residues long. The CDR3 bases are TGTGCCAGCAGTTCCCCTTCGTCGGCCGGGGTCGGGGGCTACACCTTC. Protein: CASSSPSSAGVGGYTF.

This sequence joins TRBV27 and TRBJ1-2; 8 nucleotides align to TRBD1. J was trimmed by 0 bases and V by 5 bases; bases with no gene match: 5. The CDR3 totals 15 residues. Per germline, CDR1 MNHEY and CDR2 SMNVEV (reference sequence). The CDR3 bases are TGTGCCAGCAGTATCAGGGGGCCAGCTAACTATGGCTACACCTTC. Its translation is CASSIRGPANYGYTF.

The chain recombines TRBV27 with TRBJ2-7, with TRBD2 identical over 10 bases. CDR1 and CDR2 (germline): MNHEY, SMNVEV (reference sequence). This CDR3 is built from 15 residues. V lost 5 bases and J lost 3; bases outside the gene matches: 7. Written as DNA, the CDR3 is TGTGCCAGCAGTCTGGCTAGCGGGGGCCTCTACGAGCAGTACTTC. Amino acid sequence: CASSLASGGLYEQYF.

This chain uses TRBV5-1 with TRBJ2-7; 7 bases agree with TRBD1. The germline V gene encodes CDR1 SGHRS and CDR2 YFSETQ. CDR3 length equals 15 residues. The V segment lost 1 base and the J segment 3 bases; nucleotides outside the gene matches: 7. The CDR3 bases are TGCGCCAGCAGCTTGAGTACGCAGGGGGTCTACGAGCAGTACTTC. This sequence encodes CASSLSTQGVYEQYF. The whole variable domain, filled in from reference TRBV5-1 and TRBJ2-7, reads KAGVTQTPRYLIKTRGQQVTLSCSPISGHRSVSWYQQTPGQGLQFLFEYFSETQRNKGNFPGRFSGRQFSNSRSEMNVSTLELGDSALYLCASSLSTQGVYEQYFGPGTRLTVT.

The chain has TRBV5-6 and TRBJ2-3, with 8 bases aligning to TRBD2. The junction had 0 bases not matched to a gene; V was cut back by 3 bases and J by 6 bases. Germline V gives CDR1 SGHDT, CDR2 YYEEEE. The CDR3 sequence is 12 residues long. Here the CDR3 DNA reads TGTGCCAGCAGCTCGGGAGGGGATACGCAGTATTTT. Its translation is CASSSGGDTQYF.

This clone showed up just a few times. V usage is TRBV6-5 and J usage is TRBJ2-4, with D perhaps TRBD1 (6 bases). The germline V gene has CDR1 MNHEY and CDR2 SVGAGI. The CDR3 runs to 13 residues. The CDR3 bases are TGTGCTGCTTCCCAGGGGTCGAACCACGTTCAGTACTTC. Translating it yields CAASQGSNHVQYF.

V is TRBV13 and J is TRBJ2-3; 11 bases line up with TRBD2. V lost 4 bases, J lost 3 bases, and 9 bases stayed unmatched. Germline V CDR1 and CDR2: PRHDT, FYEKMQ (reference sequence). The CDR3 length is 17 residues. This chain's CDR3 is CASSYIAGGPKTDTQYF. CDR3 DNA sequence: TGTGCCAGCAGCTACATAGCGGGGGGGCCCAAGACAGATACGCAGTATTTT.

This clone was seen a few times. The rearrangement uses TRBV19 and TRBJ1-2, with 8 bases that match TRBD1. J lost 3 bases, V lost 3 bases, and 6 bases had no gene match. This CDR3 comprises 15 residues. Per germline, CDR1 LNHDA and CDR2 SQIVND (reference sequence). CDR3 sequence: CASSIGQGGDYGYTF. In nucleotides, the CDR3 is TGTGCCAGTAGTATCGGACAGGGCGGAGACTATGGCTACACCTTC.

The V and J genes are TRBV5-6 and TRBJ2-2, with D perhaps matching TRBD1 (6 bases). The CDR3 is 14 amino acids. V was shortened by 0 bases and J by 7 bases, with 10 bases between the two germline ends. CDR1 is SGHDT and CDR2 is YYEEEE in the germline V gene. CDR3 sequence reads: CASSLANRVGELFF. CDR3 sequence (DNA): TGTGCCAGCAGCTTGGCAAACAGGGTCGGGGAGCTGTTTTTT.

The chain couples TRBV2 to TRBJ1-2, with unresolved D. This CDR3 has 13 amino acids. V shed 2 bases and J shed 7 bases, with 11 bases lying between them. In germline, CDR1 is SNHLY, CDR2 FYNNEI. The CDR3 DNA follows: TGTGCCAGCAGTGAACTATATCGGAGTGGCTACACCTTC. As protein: CASSELYRSGYTF.

The chain joins TRBV11-3 to TRBJ2-7; D not resolved. V was pared by 5 bases and J by 3 bases, with 8 bases between. The germline gives CDR1 SGHNT, CDR2 YENEEA. The length of the CDR3 is 12 residues. CDR3 bases: TGTGCCAGCAGCAAAGACAACTACGAGCAGTACTTC. This sequence encodes CASSKDNYEQYF.

The chain combines TRBV5-1 with TRBJ2-3; 9 bases fit TRBD1. V lost 3 bases, J lost 4 bases, and 9 bases stayed unmatched. This CDR3 spans 16 amino acids. Germline CDR1 is SGHRS and CDR2 is YFSETQ. The CDR3 sequence: CASSSGQGTLPDTQYF. CDR3 DNA sequence: TGCGCCAGCAGCTCGGGACAGGGAACACTCCCAGATACGCAGTATTTT.

The chain uses TRBV9 and TRBJ2-1, with 14 bases identical to TRBD2. Germline CDR1 reads SGDLS; CDR2 reads YYNGEE. V was pared by 3 bases and J by 8 bases, with 10 bases of the junction left unmatched. CDR3 length: 17 residues. The CDR3 coding sequence is TGTGCCAGCAGCGCCGAGAGACTAGCGGGGGGGCTTCATGAGCAGTTCTTC. Protein: CASSAERLAGGLHEQFF.

The V and J genes are TRBV18 and TRBJ2-2; 8 bases line up with TRBD1. The CDR3 is 15 amino acids. V gave up 1 base and J gave up 4 bases; unmatched junction bases: 2. CDR1 is KGHSH and CDR2 is LQKENI in the germline V gene. In nucleotides, the CDR3 is TGTGCCAGCTCACCACGACAGGGGCCCACCGGGGAGCTGTTTTTT. Translating gives CASSPRQGPTGELFF.

This clone was seen more than once but under ten times. The J gene is TRBJ1-6, the V gene TRBV6-5, with 10 bases that match TRBD1. The V and J ends lost 11 bases and 4 bases, in that order; junction bases with no gene match: 5. CDR3 length equals 14 residues. CDR1 and CDR2 (germline): MNHEY, SVGAGI. For the CDR3, the DNA is TGTGCCGTAAGACAGGGGGCTTATAATTCACCCCTCCACTTT. Amino acids: CAVRQGAYNSPLHF.

The chain is built from TRBV7-3 and TRBJ2-2, with a possible D match to TRBD2 (5 bases). Trimming took 5 bases from V and 5 from J, leaving 15 bases between them. The CDR3 covers 15 residues. Germline-derived CDR1 and CDR2 are SGHTA and FQGTGA. The CDR3 nucleotides read TGTGCCAGCAGCCCCCAGTCGGGGAATACCGGGGAGCTGTTTTTT. It encodes CASSPQSGNTGELFF.

This clone was picked up many times. The chain recombines TRBV12-3 or TRBV12-4 with TRBJ2-2, with D unresolved. The V end was cut by 1 base, the J end by 4 bases, with 4 bases between. The CDR3 totals 13 residues. CDR3: CASSLGSTGELFF. CDR3 nucleotides: TGTGCCAGCAGTTTAGGCAGCACCGGGGAGCTGTTTTTT.

The J gene is TRBJ2-7, the V gene TRBV2; 10 nucleotides agree with TRBD1. The V gene end was trimmed by 10 bases and the J gene end by 5 bases; junction bases not matched to a gene: 5. The CDR3 contains 12 residues. CDR1 is SNHLY, CDR2 FYNNEI, per germline. Written as DNA, the CDR3 is TGTGCCACCAAGACAGGGGGCAACGAGCAGTACTTC. It translates to CATKTGGNEQYF.

V gene TRBV4-3 combines with J gene TRBJ1-4, with TRBD1 identical over 10 bases. The length of the CDR3 is 14 residues. Trimming removed 2 bases from V and 7 bases from J; junction bases left unmatched: 1. Germline assignment: CDR1 LGHNA and CDR2 YSLEER. The DNA of the CDR3 is TGCGCCAGCAGCCAATGGACAGGGGGTGAAAAACTGTTTTTT. Amino acid sequence: CASSQWTGGEKLFF.

The J gene is TRBJ2-2, the V gene TRBV7-9; D is unresolved. The germline V gene encodes CDR1 SEHNR and CDR2 FQNEAQ (reference sequence). This CDR3 contains 13 residues. V gave up 5 bases and J gave up 4 bases, with 8 bases separating them. CDR3 in DNA: TGTGCCAGCAGCCCCTCGGGCACCGGGGAGCTGTTTTTT. This encodes CASSPSGTGELFF.

The chain is built from TRBV11-3 and TRBJ1-6; D gene unclear. CDR3 length: 13 residues. Trimming cost V 2 bases and J 12 bases, with 11 bases left between them. Germline CDR1 and CDR2: SGHNT and YENEEA. The CDR3 DNA reads as TGTGCCAGCAGCTTATCGGGATGGGGACCCCTCCACTTT. This codes for CASSLSGWGPLHF.

This sequence joins TRBV9 and TRBJ1-2; D perhaps matches TRBD1 (5 bases). The CDR3 runs 16 residues. Per the germline V gene, CDR1 is SGDLS and CDR2 is YYNGEE. Trimming stripped 3 bases from V and 5 bases from J, with 20 bases between. The CDR3 DNA follows: TGTGCCAGCAGCGCCGGGACTAACCTCACTCCATATGGCTACACCTTC. It translates to CASSAGTNLTPYGYTF.

This rearrangement joins TRBV11-1 to TRBJ2-1, with 8 bases lining up with TRBD1. The V gene end was trimmed by 5 bases and the J gene end by 0 bases; junction bases not matched to a gene: 3. Germline lookup yields CDR1 SGHAT and CDR2 FQDESV (reference sequence). CDR3 length: 15 residues. CDR3: CASSLDRGSYNEQFF. The CDR3 DNA follows: TGTGCCAGCAGCCTCGACAGGGGCTCCTACAATGAGCAGTTCTTC.

This clone appeared once. The rearrangement uses TRBV27 and TRBJ2-2; 8 bases align to TRBD2. V shed 2 bases, J shed 5 bases, and the junction held 7 bases outside the gene matches. Germline CDR1 MNHEY, CDR2 SMNVEV (reference sequence). This CDR3 is built from 16 residues. The CDR3 reads CASSLAGGTRTGELFF. In DNA form, the CDR3 reads TGTGCCAGCAGTTTAGCGGGGGGCACCAGGACCGGGGAGCTGTTTTTT.

CDR3 protein: CATSRDLRGQYYGYTF. The CDR3 coding sequence is TGTGCCACCAGCAGAGATCTCAGGGGGCAGTACTATGGCTACACCTTC. The chain combines TRBV15 with TRBJ1-2; 8 positions agree with TRBD1. The CDR3 runs 16 residues. CDR1 is LNHNV, CDR2 YYDKDF, per germline (reference sequence). Trimming at V came to 0 bases and at J to 3 bases, leaving 6 bases not matched to a gene.

The chain employs TRBV5-1 and TRBJ2-3; a possible D gene is TRBD2 (5 bases). This CDR3 contains 15 residues. Germline V gene sequence: CDR1 SGHRS, CDR2 YFSETQ. V lost 2 bases and J lost 4, with 14 bases in between. As DNA, the CDR3 is TGCGCCAGCAGCTTTCTGCGGGTGAGCCCAGATACGCAGTATTTT. It is translated as CASSFLRVSPDTQYF.